This TCR beta chain was retrieved from a study of T-cell memory formation after mild COVID-19. Study conclusions and caveats: CD8+ contracting clones occupied EMRA, while CD4+ ones occupied mainly CM and EM. Contracting clones from day 15 to 85 showed balanced CD4/CD8; later expanders favored CD4+. Researchers found some responding clones in pre-infection memory, a sign that cross-reactive memory joined.

The CDR3 is 15 amino acids. Germline V gene lookup returns CDR1 MNHEY and CDR2 SVGAGI. The ends were cut back, 6 bases at V and 1 base at J, with 15 bases in the middle. This clonotype was detected only a few times. The antigen is unknown. With constant-segment primers, 5'RACE yielded cDNA libraries of TCR alpha and TCR beta that carried sample barcodes and UMIs. TCRdb reanalysed the 5' RACE reads using MiXCR and keeps one entry per CDR3 protein. Of fewer than 450,000 distinct CDR3 sequences in the sample, approximately 21% were seen once. The sequencing sample was made of PBMCs or a T cell subset sorted from them (not recorded which). V is TRBV6-5 and J is TRBJ1-1, with unresolved D. The clonotype comes from an adult woman who had mild COVID-19 (a few samples of this study predate the infection). Cell type and time point are not known. CDR3 loop: CASRHSPTPNTEAFF. Here the CDR3 DNA reads TGTGCCAGCAGACACTCCCCGACACCGAACACTGAAGCTTTCTTT.